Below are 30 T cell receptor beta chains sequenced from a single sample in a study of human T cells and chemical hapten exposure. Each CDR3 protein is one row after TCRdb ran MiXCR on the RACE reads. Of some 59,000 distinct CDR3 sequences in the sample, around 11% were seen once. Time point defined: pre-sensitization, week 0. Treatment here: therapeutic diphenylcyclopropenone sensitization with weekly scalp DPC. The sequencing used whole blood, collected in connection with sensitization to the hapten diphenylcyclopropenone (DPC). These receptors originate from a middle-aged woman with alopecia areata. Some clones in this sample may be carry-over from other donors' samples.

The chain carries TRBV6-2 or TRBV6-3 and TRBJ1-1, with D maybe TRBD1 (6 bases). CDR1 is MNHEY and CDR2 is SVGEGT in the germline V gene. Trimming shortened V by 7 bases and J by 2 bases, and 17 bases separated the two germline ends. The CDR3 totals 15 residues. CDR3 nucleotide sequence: TGTGCCAGCACTGACGGGGGCAGGGCCAACACTGAAGCTTTCTTT. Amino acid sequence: CASTDGGRANTEAFF.

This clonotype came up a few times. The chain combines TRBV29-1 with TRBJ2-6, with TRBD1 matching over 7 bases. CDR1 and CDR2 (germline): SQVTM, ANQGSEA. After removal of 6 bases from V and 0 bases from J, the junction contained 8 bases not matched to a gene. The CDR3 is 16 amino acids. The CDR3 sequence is CSVIQGSGSGANVLTF. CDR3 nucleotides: TGCAGCGTCATACAGGGGTCTGGCTCTGGGGCCAACGTCCTGACTTTC.

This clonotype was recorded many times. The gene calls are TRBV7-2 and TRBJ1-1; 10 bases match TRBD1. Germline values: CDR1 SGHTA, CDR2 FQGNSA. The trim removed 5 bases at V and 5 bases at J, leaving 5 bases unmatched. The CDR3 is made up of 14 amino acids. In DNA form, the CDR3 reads TGTGCCAGCAGCCCCGGACAGGGGGGGACTGAAGCTTTCTTT. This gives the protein CASSPGQGGTEAFF.

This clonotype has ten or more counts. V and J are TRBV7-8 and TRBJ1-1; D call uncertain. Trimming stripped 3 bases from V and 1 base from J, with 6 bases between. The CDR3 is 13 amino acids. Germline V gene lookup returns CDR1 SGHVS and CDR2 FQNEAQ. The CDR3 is CASSLTRNTEAFF. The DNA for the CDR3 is TGTGCCAGCAGCTTGACACGGAACACTGAAGCTTTCTTT.

This CDR3 reads CASSESSSGELFF. The CDR3, as DNA: TGCGCCAGCAGTGAGTCTTCTTCCGGGGAGCTGTTTTTT. The rearrangement joins TRBV10-1 to TRBJ2-2, with D uncertain. Germline CDR1 and CDR2: WNHNN and SYGVQD (reference sequence). Trimming shortened V by 0 bases and J by 6 bases, and 5 bases separated the two germline ends. The CDR3 covers 13 residues.

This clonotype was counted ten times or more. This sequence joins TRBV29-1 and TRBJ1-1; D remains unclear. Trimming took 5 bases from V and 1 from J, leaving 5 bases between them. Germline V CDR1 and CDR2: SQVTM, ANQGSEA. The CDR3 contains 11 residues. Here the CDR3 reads CSVPENTEAFF. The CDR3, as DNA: TGCAGCGTTCCGGAGAACACTGAAGCTTTCTTT.

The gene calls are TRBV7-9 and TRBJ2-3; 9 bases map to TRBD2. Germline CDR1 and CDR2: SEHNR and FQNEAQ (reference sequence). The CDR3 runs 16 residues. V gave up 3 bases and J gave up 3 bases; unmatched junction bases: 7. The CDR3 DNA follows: TGTGCCAGCAGCTTGGGAAGAACTAGCGGGACAGATACGCAGTATTTT. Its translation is CASSLGRTSGTDTQYF.

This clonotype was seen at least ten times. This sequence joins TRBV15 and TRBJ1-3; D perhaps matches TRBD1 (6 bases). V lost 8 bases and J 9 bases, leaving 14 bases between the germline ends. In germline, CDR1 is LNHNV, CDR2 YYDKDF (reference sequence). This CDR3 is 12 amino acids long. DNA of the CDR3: TGTGCCACCTCTCAAGGGGGAGCCACCATATATTTT. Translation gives CATSQGGATIYF.

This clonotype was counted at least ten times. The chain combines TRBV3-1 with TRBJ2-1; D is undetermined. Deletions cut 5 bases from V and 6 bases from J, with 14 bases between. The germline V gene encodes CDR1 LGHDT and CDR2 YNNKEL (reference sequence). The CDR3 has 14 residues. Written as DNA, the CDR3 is TGTGCCAGCAGCTTCGGAGCCGGTGGCAATGAGCAGTTCTTC. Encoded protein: CASSFGAGGNEQFF.

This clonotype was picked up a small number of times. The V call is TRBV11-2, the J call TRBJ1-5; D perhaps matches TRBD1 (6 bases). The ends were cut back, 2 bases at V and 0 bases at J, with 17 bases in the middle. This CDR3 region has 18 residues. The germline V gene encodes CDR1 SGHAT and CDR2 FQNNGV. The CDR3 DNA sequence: TGTGCCAGCAGCTTAAGCCCGCCGGGGGACAATAGCAATCAGCCCCAGCATTTT. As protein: CASSLSPPGDNSNQPQHF.

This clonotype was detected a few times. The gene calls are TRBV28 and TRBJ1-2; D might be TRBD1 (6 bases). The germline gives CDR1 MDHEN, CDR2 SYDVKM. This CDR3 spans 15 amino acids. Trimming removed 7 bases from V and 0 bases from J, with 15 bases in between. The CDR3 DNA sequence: TGTGCCAGCAAAACCCCCAGGGGAACTAACTATGGCTACACCTTC. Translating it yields CASKTPRGTNYGYTF.

In DNA, the CDR3 is TGTGCCAGCAGTACAGACGGGGACAGGGGGGGCCAACTCCGTTCCTACGAGCAGTACTTC. Amino acids: CASSTDGDRGGQLRSYEQYF. The chain recombines TRBV6-5 with TRBJ2-7; the match to TRBD1 covers 11 bases. In germline, CDR1 is MNHEY, CDR2 SVGAGI. Trimming took 5 bases from V and 1 from J; bases not matched to a gene: 19. This CDR3 is built from 20 residues.

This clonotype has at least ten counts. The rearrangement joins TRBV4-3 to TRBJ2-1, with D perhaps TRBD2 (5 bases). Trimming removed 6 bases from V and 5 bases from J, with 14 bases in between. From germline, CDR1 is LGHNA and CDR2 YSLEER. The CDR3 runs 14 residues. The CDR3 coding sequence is TGCGCCAGCAGTCTCGGACCGAGGGACAATGAGCAGTTCTTC. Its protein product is CASSLGPRDNEQFF.

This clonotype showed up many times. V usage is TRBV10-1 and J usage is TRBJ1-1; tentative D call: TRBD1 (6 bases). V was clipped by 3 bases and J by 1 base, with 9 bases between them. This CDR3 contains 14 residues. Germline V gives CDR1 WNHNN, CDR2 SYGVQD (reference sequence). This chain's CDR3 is CASSEGGTNTEAFF. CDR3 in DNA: TGCGCCAGCAGTGAAGGGGGAACGAACACTGAAGCTTTCTTT.

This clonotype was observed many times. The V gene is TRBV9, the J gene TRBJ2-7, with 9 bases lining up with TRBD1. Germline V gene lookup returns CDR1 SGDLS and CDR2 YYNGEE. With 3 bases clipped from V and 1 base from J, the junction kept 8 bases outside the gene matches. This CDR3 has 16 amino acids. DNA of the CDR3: TGTGCCAGCAGCGGAGGGGACAGGGAGATATCCTACGAGCAGTACTTC. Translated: CASSGGDREISYEQYF.

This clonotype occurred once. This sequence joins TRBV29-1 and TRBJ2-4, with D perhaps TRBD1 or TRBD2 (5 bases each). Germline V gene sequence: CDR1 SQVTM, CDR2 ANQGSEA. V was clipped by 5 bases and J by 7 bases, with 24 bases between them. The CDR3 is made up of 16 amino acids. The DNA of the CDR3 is TGCAGCGTTCTCCCAAGTCTGAGAGGGGAGCGGAACATTCAGTACTTC. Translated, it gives CSVLPSLRGERNIQYF.

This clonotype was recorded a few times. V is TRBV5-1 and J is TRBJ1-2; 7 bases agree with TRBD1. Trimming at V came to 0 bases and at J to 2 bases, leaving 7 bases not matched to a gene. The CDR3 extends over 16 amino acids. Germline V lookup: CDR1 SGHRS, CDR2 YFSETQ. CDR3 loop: CASSLESRTGNYGYTF. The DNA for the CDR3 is TGCGCCAGCAGCTTGGAATCCAGGACAGGAAACTATGGCTACACCTTC.

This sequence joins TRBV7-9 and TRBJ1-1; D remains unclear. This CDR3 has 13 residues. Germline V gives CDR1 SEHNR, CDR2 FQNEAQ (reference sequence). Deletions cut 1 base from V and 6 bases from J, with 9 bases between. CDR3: CASSLEGRSEAFF. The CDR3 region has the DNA TGTGCCAGCAGCTTAGAAGGCAGGTCTGAAGCTTTCTTT.

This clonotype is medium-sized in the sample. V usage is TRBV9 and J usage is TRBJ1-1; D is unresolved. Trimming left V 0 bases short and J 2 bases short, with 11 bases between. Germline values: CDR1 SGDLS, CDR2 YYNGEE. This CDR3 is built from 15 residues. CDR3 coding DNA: TGTGCCAGCAGCGTAGGTACCAAAATCAACACTGAAGCTTTCTTT. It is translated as CASSVGTKINTEAFF.

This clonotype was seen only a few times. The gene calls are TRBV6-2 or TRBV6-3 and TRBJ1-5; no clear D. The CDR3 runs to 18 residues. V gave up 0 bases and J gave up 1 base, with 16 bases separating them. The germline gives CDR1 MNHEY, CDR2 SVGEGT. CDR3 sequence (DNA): TGTGCCAGCAGTTACTCACAGTCCGGACTCTGGAGCAATCAGCCCCAGCATTTT. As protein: CASSYSQSGLWSNQPQHF.

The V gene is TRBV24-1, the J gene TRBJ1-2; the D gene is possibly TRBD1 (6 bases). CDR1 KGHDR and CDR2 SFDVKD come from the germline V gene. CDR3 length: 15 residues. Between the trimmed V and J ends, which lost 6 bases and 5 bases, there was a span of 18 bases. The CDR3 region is CATSTRGTPAYGYTF. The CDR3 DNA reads TGTGCCACCAGTACCCGCGGGACACCAGCTTATGGCTACACCTTC.

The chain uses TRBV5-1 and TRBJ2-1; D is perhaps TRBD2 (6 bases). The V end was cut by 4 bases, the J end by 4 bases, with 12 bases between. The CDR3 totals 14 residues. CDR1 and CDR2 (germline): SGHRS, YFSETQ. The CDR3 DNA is TGCGCCAGCAGCCGCGGGACGGAATACAATGAGCAGTTCTTC. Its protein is CASSRGTEYNEQFF. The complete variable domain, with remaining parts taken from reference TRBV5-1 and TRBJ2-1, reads KAGVTQTPRYLIKTRGQQVTLSCSPISGHRSVSWYQQTPGQGLQFLFEYFSETQRNKGNFPGRFSGRQFSNSRSEMNVSTLELGDSALYLCASSRGTEYNEQFFGPGTRLTVL.

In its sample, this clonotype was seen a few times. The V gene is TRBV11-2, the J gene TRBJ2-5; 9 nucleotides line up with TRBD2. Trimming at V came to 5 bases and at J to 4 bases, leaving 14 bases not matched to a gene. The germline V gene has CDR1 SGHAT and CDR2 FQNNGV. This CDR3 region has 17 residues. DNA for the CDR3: TGTGCCAGCAGCCAAAGGCGGGGACTAGCAGTAGGAGAGACCCAGTACTTC. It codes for CASSQRRGLAVGETQYF.

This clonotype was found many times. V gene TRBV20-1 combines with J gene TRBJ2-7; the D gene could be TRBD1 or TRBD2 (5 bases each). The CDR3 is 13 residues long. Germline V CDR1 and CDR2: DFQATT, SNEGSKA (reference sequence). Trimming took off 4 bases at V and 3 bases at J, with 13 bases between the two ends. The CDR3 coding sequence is TGCAGTGCTAACCGGGACGCCCGCTACGAGCAGTACTTC. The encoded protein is CSANRDARYEQYF.

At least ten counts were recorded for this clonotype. The CDR3 coding sequence is TGTGCCAGCAGCATGACAGGCGAGACCCAGTACTTC. It encodes CASSMTGETQYF. This chain connects TRBV12-3 or TRBV12-4 to TRBJ2-5, with a tentative D call TRBD1 (6 bases). The CDR3 consists of 12 residues. With 6 bases removed from V and 5 bases from J, the gap between germline ends came to 10 bases.

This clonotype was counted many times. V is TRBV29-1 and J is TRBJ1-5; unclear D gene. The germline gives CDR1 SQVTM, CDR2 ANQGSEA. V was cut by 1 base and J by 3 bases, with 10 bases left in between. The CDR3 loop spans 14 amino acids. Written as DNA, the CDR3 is TGCAGCGTTGAAGGAGACGGCCCCAATCAGCCCCAGCATTTT. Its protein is CSVEGDGPNQPQHF.

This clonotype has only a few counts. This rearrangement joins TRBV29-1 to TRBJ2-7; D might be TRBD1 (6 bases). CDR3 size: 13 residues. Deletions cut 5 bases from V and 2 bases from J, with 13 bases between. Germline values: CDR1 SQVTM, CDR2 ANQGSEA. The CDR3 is CSVWPGDTYEQYF. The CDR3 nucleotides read TGCAGCGTTTGGCCAGGGGACACCTACGAGCAGTACTTC.

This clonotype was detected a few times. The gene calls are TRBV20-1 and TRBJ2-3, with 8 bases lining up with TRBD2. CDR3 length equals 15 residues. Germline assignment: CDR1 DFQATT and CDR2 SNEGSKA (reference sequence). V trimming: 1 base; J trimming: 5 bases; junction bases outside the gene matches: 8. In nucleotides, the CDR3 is TGCAGTGCTAGAGTCCCCGGACTAGCAGGAGATACGCAGTATTTT. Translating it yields CSARVPGLAGDTQYF.

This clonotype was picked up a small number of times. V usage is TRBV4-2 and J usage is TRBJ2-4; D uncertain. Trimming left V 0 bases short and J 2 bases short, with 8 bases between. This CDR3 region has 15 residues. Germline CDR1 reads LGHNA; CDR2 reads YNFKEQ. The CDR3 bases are TGTGCCAGCAGCCAAGATGGTCCGACCAAAAACATTCAGTACTTC. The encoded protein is CASSQDGPTKNIQYF.

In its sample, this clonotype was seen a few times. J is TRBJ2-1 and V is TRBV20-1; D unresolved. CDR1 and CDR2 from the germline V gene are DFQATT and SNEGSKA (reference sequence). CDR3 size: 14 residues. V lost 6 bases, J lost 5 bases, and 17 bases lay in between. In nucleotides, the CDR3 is TGCAGTGCCAAGAGGTCTACGGGCCACAATGAGCAGTTCTTC. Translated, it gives CSAKRSTGHNEQFF.